The rows below give T cell receptor beta chains drawn from one sample of a study of cytomegalovirus exposure and HLA in healthy donors. Clones were sequenced by immunoSEQ multiplex PCR, and TCRdb holds only the in-frame ones, with some missing. The repertoire shows 60,000 to 100,000 clones; the top ten hold about 4.6%. The sample was PBMCs. Every receptor here comes from a man in his thirties or forties in good health and CMV-seronegative. CDR3s include the opening cysteine and the closing phenylalanine or tryptophan. Each record gives: V gene, J gene, D gene, CDR3 protein, CDR3 DNA. D genes are given only for firm matches.

v_call: TRBV7-3; j_call: TRBJ2-1; d_call: TRBD2; cdr3_aa: CASSPGQGLAGQFF; cdr3_nt: TGTGCCAGCAGCCCAGGGCAGGGACTAGCGGGACAGTTCTTC
v_call: TRBV5-6; j_call: TRBJ2-7; d_call: TRBD1; cdr3_aa: CASSLAEGQTEQYF; cdr3_nt: TGTGCCAGCAGCTTGGCCGAGGGACAGACGGAGCAGTACTTC
v_call: TRBV9; j_call: TRBJ2-7; d_call: TRBD2; cdr3_aa: CASSVGGSEQYF; cdr3_nt: TGTGCCAGCAGCGTGGGCGGGAGCGAGCAGTACTTC
v_call: TRBV19; j_call: TRBJ1-1; d_call: NA; cdr3_aa: CASSIGQGYTEAFF; cdr3_nt: TGTGCCAGTAGTATAGGGCAGGGTTACACTGAAGCTTTCTTT
v_call: TRBV10-3; j_call: TRBJ1-3; d_call: NA; cdr3_aa: CAISESDFSGNTIYF; cdr3_nt: TGTGCCATCAGTGAGTCGGACTTCTCTGGAAACACCATATATTTT
v_call: TRBV5-6; j_call: TRBJ2-5; d_call: NA; cdr3_aa: CASSQGPLEQYF; cdr3_nt: TGTGCCAGCAGTCAGGGCCCCCTTGAGCAGTACTTC
v_call: TRBV5-1; j_call: TRBJ2-5; d_call: TRBD2; cdr3_aa: CASSLLAGEGDQETQYF; cdr3_nt: TGCGCCAGCAGCTTGCTAGCGGGGGAGGGAGACCAAGAGACCCAGTACTTC
v_call: TRBV7-2; j_call: TRBJ1-1; d_call: NA; cdr3_aa: CASRSVGGRQAFF; cdr3_nt: TGTGCCAGCAGATCTGTGGGAGGGAGGCAAGCTTTCTTT
v_call: TRBV7-9; j_call: TRBJ2-5; d_call: TRBD1; cdr3_aa: CASSPRTGVETQYF; cdr3_nt: TGTGCCAGCAGCCCCCGGACAGGGGTCGAGACCCAGTACTTC
v_call: TRBV4-3; j_call: TRBJ2-7; d_call: TRBD2; cdr3_aa: CASSHLLADEQYF; cdr3_nt: TGCGCCAGCAGCCACCTACTAGCGGACGAGCAGTACTTC
v_call: TRBV11-3; j_call: TRBJ2-7; d_call: NA; cdr3_aa: CASSAQSGPARGEQYF; cdr3_nt: TGTGCCAGCAGCGCCCAATCCGGGCCAGCCAGGGGCGAGCAGTACTTC
v_call: TRBV7-9; j_call: TRBJ2-3; d_call: TRBD2; cdr3_aa: CASSRGLAGTDTQYF; cdr3_nt: TGTGCCAGCAGCCGTGGACTAGCGGGGACAGATACGCAGTATTTT
v_call: TRBV5-6; j_call: TRBJ2-3; d_call: TRBD1; cdr3_aa: CASSAGQGVNTQYF; cdr3_nt: TGTGCCAGCAGCGCGGGACAGGGAGTAAATACGCAGTATTTT
v_call: TRBV6-5; j_call: TRBJ1-2; d_call: NA; cdr3_aa: CASSTSYGYTF; cdr3_nt: TGTGCCAGCAGTACTTCCTATGGCTACACCTTC
v_call: TRBV6-5; j_call: TRBJ1-2; d_call: TRBD1; cdr3_aa: CASSSTGYNYGYTF; cdr3_nt: TGTGCCAGCAGTTCGACAGGGTACAACTATGGCTACACCTTC
v_call: TRBV5-6; j_call: TRBJ1-1; d_call: NA; cdr3_aa: CASGLSPSGHAGFF; cdr3_nt: TGTGCCAGCGGTCTCTCACCCTCCGGACATGCGGGGTTCTTT
v_call: TRBV5-1; j_call: TRBJ1-6; d_call: TRBD1; cdr3_aa: CASSATSDRGSPLHF; cdr3_nt: TGCGCCAGCAGCGCGACTTCGGACAGGGGTTCACCCCTCCACTTT
v_call: TRBV6-1; j_call: TRBJ1-4; d_call: NA; cdr3_aa: CASSEGPSNEKLFF; cdr3_nt: TGTGCCAGCTCTGAGGGTCCCTCTAATGAAAAACTGTTTTTT
v_call: TRBV30; j_call: TRBJ2-7; d_call: NA; cdr3_aa: CAWSSKDSPFDEQYF; cdr3_nt: TGTGCCTGGAGTTCTAAGGACAGCCCCTTTGACGAGCAGTACTTC
v_call: TRBV5-1; j_call: TRBJ2-2; d_call: TRBD1; cdr3_aa: CASWTGNTGELFF; cdr3_nt: TGCGCCAGTTGGACAGGGAACACCGGGGAGCTGTTTTTT
v_call: TRBV18; j_call: TRBJ2-7; d_call: TRBD2; cdr3_aa: CASSVGLASYEQYF; cdr3_nt: TGTGCCAGCTCAGTGGGACTAGCTTCCTACGAGCAGTACTTC
v_call: TRBV7-2; j_call: TRBJ2-5; d_call: TRBD2; cdr3_aa: CASSLFGGADSETQYF; cdr3_nt: TGTGCCAGCAGCTTATTCGGGGGGGCCGACTCAGAGACCCAGTACTTC
v_call: TRBV6-5; j_call: TRBJ1-6; d_call: TRBD1; cdr3_aa: CASRSWDSYFSPLHF; cdr3_nt: TGTGCCAGCAGATCCTGGGACAGTTATTTTTCACCCCTCCACTTT
v_call: TRBV27; j_call: TRBJ2-5; d_call: TRBD1; cdr3_aa: CASRAQGVLVETQYF; cdr3_nt: TGTGCCAGCAGGGCTCAGGGGGTGTTGGTGGAGACCCAGTACTTC
v_call: TRBV10-3; j_call: TRBJ1-5; d_call: NA; cdr3_aa: CAINDRSNQPQHF; cdr3_nt: TGTGCCATTAATGACAGGAGCAATCAGCCCCAGCATTTT
v_call: TRBV28; j_call: TRBJ1-4; d_call: NA; cdr3_aa: CASSKFREKLFF; cdr3_nt: TGTGCCAGCAGTAAATTCCGTGAAAAACTGTTTTTT
v_call: TRBV5-1; j_call: TRBJ2-2; d_call: NA; cdr3_aa: CASSLRRGGTGELFF; cdr3_nt: TGCGCCAGCAGCCTTCGGAGGGGTGGCACCGGGGAGCTGTTTTTT
v_call: TRBV28; j_call: TRBJ2-7; d_call: TRBD2; cdr3_aa: CASSLSGLAGDYEQYF; cdr3_nt: TGTGCCAGCAGTTTAAGTGGACTAGCGGGAGATTACGAGCAGTACTTC
v_call: TRBV9; j_call: TRBJ2-3; d_call: TRBD1; cdr3_aa: CASSRTGAVDTQYF; cdr3_nt: TGTGCCAGCAGCCGGACAGGGGCAGTAGATACGCAGTATTTT
v_call: TRBV5-4; j_call: TRBJ1-5; d_call: NA; cdr3_aa: CASSSPAGANNQPQHF; cdr3_nt: TGTGCCAGCAGCTCCCCCGCGGGGGCGAACAATCAGCCCCAGCATTTT
v_call: TRBV6-5; j_call: TRBJ1-2; d_call: TRBD1; cdr3_aa: CASSSRAPGDSYGYTF; cdr3_nt: TGTGCCAGCAGTTCACGGGCCCCGGGGGACAGCTATGGCTACACCTTC
v_call: TRBV9; j_call: TRBJ2-1; d_call: NA; cdr3_aa: CASSPSDFFNEQFF; cdr3_nt: TGTGCCAGCAGCCCCTCTGACTTCTTCAATGAGCAGTTCTTC
v_call: TRBV5-1; j_call: TRBJ1-1; d_call: NA; cdr3_aa: CASSQGQNTEAFF; cdr3_nt: TGCGCCAGCAGCCAGGGACAGAACACTGAAGCTTTCTTT
v_call: TRBV5-1; j_call: TRBJ1-3; d_call: NA; cdr3_aa: CASSLDYMSSGNTIYF; cdr3_nt: TGCGCCAGCAGCTTGGATTATATGAGCTCTGGAAACACCATATATTTT
v_call: TRBV2; j_call: TRBJ2-2; d_call: TRBD2; cdr3_aa: CASSGLAYSNTGELFF; cdr3_nt: TGTGCCAGCAGTGGACTAGCGTACTCGAACACCGGGGAGCTGTTTTTT
v_call: TRBV11-2; j_call: TRBJ1-1; d_call: NA; cdr3_aa: CASSLQFNTEAFF; cdr3_nt: TGTGCCAGCAGCTTGCAGTTCAACACTGAAGCTTTCTTT
v_call: TRBV30; j_call: TRBJ1-2; d_call: NA; cdr3_aa: CAWSAGTLTNYGYTF; cdr3_nt: TGTGCCTGGAGTGCCGGGACACTAACTAACTATGGCTACACCTTC
v_call: TRBV11-2; j_call: TRBJ1-5; d_call: NA; cdr3_aa: CASSSLRDQPQHF; cdr3_nt: TGTGCCAGCAGTTCCTTGAGGGATCAGCCCCAGCATTTT
v_call: TRBV5-1; j_call: TRBJ2-2; d_call: NA; cdr3_aa: CASSLQFDGELFF; cdr3_nt: TGCGCCAGCAGTCTCCAGTTTGACGGGGAGCTGTTTTTT
v_call: TRBV7-9; j_call: TRBJ2-5; d_call: TRBD2; cdr3_aa: CASSRGSYQETQYF; cdr3_nt: TGTGCCAGCAGCCGCGGGAGTTACCAAGAGACCCAGTACTTC
v_call: TRBV5-6; j_call: TRBJ2-7; d_call: NA; cdr3_aa: CASSVLPGYEQYF; cdr3_nt: TGTGCCAGCAGCGTCCTCCCGGGGTACGAGCAGTACTTC
v_call: TRBV29-1; j_call: TRBJ2-5; d_call: NA; cdr3_aa: CSVVGQGLETQYF; cdr3_nt: TGCAGCGTTGTGGGTCAGGGACTGGAGACCCAGTACTTC
v_call: TRBV5-1; j_call: TRBJ2-7; d_call: TRBD2; cdr3_aa: CASSLGLAGEPYEQYF; cdr3_nt: TGCGCCAGCAGCTTGGGGCTAGCGGGCGAACCCTACGAGCAGTACTTC
v_call: TRBV4-2; j_call: TRBJ2-7; d_call: TRBD1; cdr3_aa: CASSQRPGQGSEQYF; cdr3_nt: TGTGCCAGCAGCCAGCGCCCGGGACAGGGCAGCGAGCAGTACTTC
v_call: TRBV4-2; j_call: TRBJ2-7; d_call: TRBD2; cdr3_aa: CASSQDLAGPVSYEQYF; cdr3_nt: TGTGCCAGCAGCCAGGACTTAGCGGGACCTGTCTCCTACGAGCAGTACTTC
v_call: TRBV4-3; j_call: TRBJ2-7; d_call: TRBD1; cdr3_aa: CASSRDVGQGWSEQYF; cdr3_nt: TGCGCCAGCAGCCGCGACGTGGGACAGGGGTGGAGTGAGCAGTACTTC
v_call: TRBV13; j_call: TRBJ1-2; d_call: TRBD1; cdr3_aa: CASSFSGGGYTF; cdr3_nt: TGTGCCAGCAGCTTCTCAGGGGGTGGCTACACCTTC
v_call: TRBV14; j_call: TRBJ2-1; d_call: TRBD2; cdr3_aa: CASSRYTSGDNEQFF; cdr3_nt: TGTGCCAGCAGCCGCTATACTAGCGGGGACAATGAGCAGTTCTTC
v_call: TRBV5-1; j_call: TRBJ2-2; d_call: NA; cdr3_aa: CASSAINTGELFF; cdr3_nt: TGCGCCAGCAGCGCTATAAACACCGGGGAGCTGTTTTTT
v_call: TRBV6-6; j_call: TRBJ2-3; d_call: TRBD1; cdr3_aa: CASSYPTGADTQYF; cdr3_nt: TGTGCCAGCAGTTACCCGACAGGGGCAGATACGCAGTATTTT
v_call: TRBV27; j_call: TRBJ1-4; d_call: NA; cdr3_aa: CASSLWPDQGEKLFF; cdr3_nt: TGTGCCAGCAGTTTATGGCCGGATCAGGGTGAAAAACTGTTTTTT
v_call: TRBV28; j_call: TRBJ2-6; d_call: NA; cdr3_aa: CASSFHGQQSGANVLTF; cdr3_nt: TGTGCCAGCAGTTTCCATGGCCAACAATCTGGGGCCAACGTCCTGACTTTC
v_call: TRBV5-4; j_call: TRBJ1-1; d_call: TRBD1; cdr3_aa: CASSLVLTGRMNTEAFF; cdr3_nt: TGTGCCAGCAGCTTGGTTTTGACAGGGAGGATGAACACTGAAGCTTTCTTT
v_call: TRBV19; j_call: TRBJ1-1; d_call: NA; cdr3_aa: CASSPQSGWNTEAFF; cdr3_nt: TGTGCCAGTAGTCCCCAATCAGGGTGGAACACTGAAGCTTTCTTT